This passage covers 8 T cell receptor beta chains from one sample sequenced in a study of blood T cell repertoires in COVID-19. Repertoires were generated with immunoSEQ multiplex PCR, while TCRdb's copy carries only in-frame clones and drops some. The sample carries more than 120,000 clones, about 87% recorded once. The sequenced material came from PBMCs or T cells enriched from blood (not recorded which). All receptors come from a man in his fifties or sixties in a cohort exposed to, infected with or recovered from COVID-19 (not recorded which).

V and J are TRBV11-2 and TRBJ2-7; 8 nucleotides align to TRBD1. CDR3 length: 15 amino acids. V gave up 3 bases and J gave up 4 bases; unmatched junction bases: 8. The germline V gene encodes CDR1 SGHAT and CDR2 FQNNGV. The CDR3 region has the DNA TGTGCCAGCAGCTTCCGACAGGGGATGAGATACGAGCAGTACTTC. Translation: CASSFRQGMRYEQYF. Complete variable domain (other parts from reference TRBV11-2 and TRBJ2-7): EAGVAQSPRYKIIEKRQSVAFWCNPISGHATLYWYQQILGQGPKLLIQFQNNGVVDDSQLPKDRFSAERLKGVDSTLKIQPAKLEDSAVYLCASSFRQGMRYEQYFGPGTRLTVT.

Remarks on this clone: At the DNA level, this CDR3 is encoded by other sequences in the same sample as well. The gene calls are TRBV11-2 and TRBJ2-5; 12 nucleotides agree with TRBD1. The CDR3 consists of 15 residues. Germline V gene lookup returns CDR1 SGHAT and CDR2 FQNNGV. V lost 5 bases to trimming and J lost 4 bases; unmatched junction nucleotides: 5. CDR3 in DNA: TGTGCCAGCAGCCCAGGGACAGGGGGCGGAGAGACCCAGTACTTC. Translating gives CASSPGTGGGETQYF.

The V call is TRBV4-1, the J call TRBJ2-2; possibly TRBD2 for D (6 bases). The V and J ends lost 1 base and 3 bases respectively, with 9 bases between them. In germline, CDR1 is MGHRA, CDR2 YSYEKL. The CDR3 totals 15 residues. The CDR3: CASSQVGTDTGELFF. CDR3 in DNA: TGCGCCAGCAGCCAAGTTGGGACTGACACCGGGGAGCTGTTTTTT.

V is TRBV3-1 (or the pseudogene TRBV3-2) and J is TRBJ1-2; 7 bases align to TRBD1. CDR3 length: 14 residues. The germline V gene encodes CDR1 LGHDT and CDR2 YNNKEL (reference sequence). V was clipped by 4 bases and J by 4 bases; unmatched bases: 6. In DNA, the CDR3 is TGTGCCAGCAGCCCTTCCAGGGACAGCTATGGCTACACCTTC. As protein: CASSPSRDSYGYTF.

V and J are TRBV11-2 and TRBJ1-3; a weak D match, TRBD1 (5 bases). Germline V gives CDR1 SGHAT, CDR2 FQNNGV. There are 15 residues in the CDR3. V was pared by 3 bases and J by 2 bases, with 11 bases between. Here the CDR3 reads CASSLGGAPGNTIYF. CDR3 nucleotides: TGTGCCAGCAGCTTGGGAGGGGCCCCTGGAAACACCATATATTTT.

The chain couples TRBV18 to TRBJ1-1, with D perhaps TRBD1 (5 bases). The germline V and J ends were trimmed by 3 bases and 0 bases, with 11 bases remaining between them. The CDR3 spans 15 residues. CDR1 is KGHSH and CDR2 is LQKENI in the germline V gene. CDR3 nucleotide sequence: TGTGCCAGCTCACCGGGTGCGGGGGTGAACACTGAAGCTTTCTTT. Its protein product is CASSPGAGVNTEAFF.

The chain links TRBV18 to TRBJ2-7; 8 bases fit TRBD1. After removal of 2 bases from V and 0 bases from J, the junction contained 6 bases not matched to a gene. The CDR3 is 16 amino acids. Germline V lookup: CDR1 KGHSH, CDR2 LQKENI. The CDR3 reads CASSPGQGAYSYEQYF. CDR3 bases: TGTGCCAGCTCACCAGGACAGGGTGCCTACTCCTACGAGCAGTACTTC.

The gene calls are TRBV12-3 or TRBV12-4 and TRBJ1-2, with D unresolved. The germline V and J ends were trimmed by 5 bases and 8 bases, with 15 bases remaining between them. The CDR3 extends over 13 amino acids. The CDR3 region has the DNA TGTGCCAGCAGTCATTCAATATCAAGCGGCTACACCTTC. Translating gives CASSHSISSGYTF.